Below, one T cell receptor (beta chain) is given with its context. Its antigen remains unknown. These data belong to a study of cytomegalovirus exposure and HLA in healthy donors. Study context: Earlier, about 180 million T cells were analyzed, and some 120 million unique TCR beta sequences were found among them.

Whole-study findings and limits: Productive status was seen about 90% or about 30% of the time for most TCR beta V segments in an earlier analysis.

The CDR3 is 18 residues long. J lost 6 bases, V lost 11 bases, and 24 bases had no gene match. Germline CDR1 SGHTA, CDR2 FQGNSA. Primers included in the PCR were 60 Vbeta and 13 Jbeta primers. Using immunoSEQ multiplex PCR, the repertoire was profiled, and TCRdb retains in-frame clones only, with some absent. This table has about 110,000 clones, over 65% appearing once. V gene TRBV7-2 combines with J gene TRBJ2-3; 9 nucleotides agree with TRBD2. The sample consisted of PBMCs. The TCR comes from a woman between 40 and 55 years old in good health and CMV-seropositive. CDR3 residues: CALEGADSGSFLGDTQYF. CDR3 sequence (DNA): TGTGCCCTCGAGGGCGCGGATAGCGGGAGTTTTTTGGGGGATACGCAGTATTTT.